This T cell receptor (beta chain) was obtained from a study of blood T cell repertoires in COVID-19. Study overall: Both acute and convalescent COVID-19 samples were obtained from the United States, Italy and Spain. Nucleic acid was either cDNA or gDNA, and it came from T cells, B-cell-depleted T cells, or PBMCs.

With 5 bases clipped from V and 4 bases from J, the junction kept 9 bases outside the gene matches. CDR1 and CDR2 from the germline V gene are SGHVS and FQNEAQ. The length of the CDR3 is 16 residues. Produced via immunoSEQ multiplex PCR; TCRdb's table is partial and in-frame only. This table holds 120,000 or so clones, 65% to 85% found once. V gene TRBV7-8 combines with J gene TRBJ2-5; 11 bases fit TRBD2. This sequence was found in a man aged 70 or older with acute or convalescent COVID-19. Input material: peripheral blood. DNA of the CDR3: TGTGCCAGCAGCCTTCGGGTAGCGGGGGGGCGAGAGACCCAGTACTTC. Protein product: CASSLRVAGGRETQYF.